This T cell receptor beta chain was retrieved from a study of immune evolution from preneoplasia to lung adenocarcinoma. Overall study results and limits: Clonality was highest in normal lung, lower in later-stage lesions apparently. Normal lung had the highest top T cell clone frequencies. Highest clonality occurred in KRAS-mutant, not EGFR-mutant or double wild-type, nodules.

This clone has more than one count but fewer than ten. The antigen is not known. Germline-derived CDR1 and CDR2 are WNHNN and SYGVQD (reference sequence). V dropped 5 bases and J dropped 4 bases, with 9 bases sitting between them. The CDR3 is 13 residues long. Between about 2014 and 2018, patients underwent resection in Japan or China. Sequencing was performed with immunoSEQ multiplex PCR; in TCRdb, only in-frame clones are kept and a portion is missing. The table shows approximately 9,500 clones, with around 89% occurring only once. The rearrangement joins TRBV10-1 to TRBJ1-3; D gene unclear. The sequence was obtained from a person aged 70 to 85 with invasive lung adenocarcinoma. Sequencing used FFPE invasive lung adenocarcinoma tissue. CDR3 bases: TGCGCCAGCAGTCTAAGTATCGGAAACACCATATATTTT. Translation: CASSLSIGNTIYF.